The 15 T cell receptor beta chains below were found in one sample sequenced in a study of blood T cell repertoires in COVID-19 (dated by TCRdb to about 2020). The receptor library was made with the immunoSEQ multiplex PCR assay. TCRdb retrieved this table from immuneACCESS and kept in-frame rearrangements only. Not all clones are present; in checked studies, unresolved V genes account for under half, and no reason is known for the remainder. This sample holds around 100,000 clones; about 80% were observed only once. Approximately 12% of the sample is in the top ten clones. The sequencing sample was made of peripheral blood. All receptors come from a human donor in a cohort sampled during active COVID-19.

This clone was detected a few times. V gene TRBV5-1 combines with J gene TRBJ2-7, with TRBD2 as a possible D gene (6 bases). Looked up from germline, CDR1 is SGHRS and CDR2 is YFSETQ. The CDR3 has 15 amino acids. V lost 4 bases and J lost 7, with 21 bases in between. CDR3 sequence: CASSRGGTGILEQYF. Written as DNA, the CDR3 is TGCGCCAGCAGCCGCGGAGGGACCGGGATTTTGGAGCAGTACTTC.

The CDR3 DNA sequence: TGTGCCAGCAGTTTATTGTCTCCTAACTATGGCTACACCTTC. As protein: CASSLLSPNYGYTF. V gene TRBV27 combines with J gene TRBJ1-2; no clear D. V lost 1 base and J 0 bases, leaving 6 bases between the germline ends. Germline CDR1 reads MNHEY; CDR2 reads SMNVEV (reference sequence). The CDR3 is 14 residues long.

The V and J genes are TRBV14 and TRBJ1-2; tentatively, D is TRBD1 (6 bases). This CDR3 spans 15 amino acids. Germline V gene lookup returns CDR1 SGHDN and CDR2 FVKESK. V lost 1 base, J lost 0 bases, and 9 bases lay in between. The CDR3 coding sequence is TGTGCCAGCAGCCAAGCGGACAGAACTAACTATGGCTACACCTTC. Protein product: CASSQADRTNYGYTF. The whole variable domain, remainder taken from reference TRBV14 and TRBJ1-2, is EAGVTQFPSHSVIEKGQTVTLRCDPISGHDNLYWYRRVMGKEIKFLLHFVKESKQDESGMPNNRFLAERTGGTYSTLKVQPAELEDSGVYFCASSQADRTNYGYTFGSGTRLTVV.

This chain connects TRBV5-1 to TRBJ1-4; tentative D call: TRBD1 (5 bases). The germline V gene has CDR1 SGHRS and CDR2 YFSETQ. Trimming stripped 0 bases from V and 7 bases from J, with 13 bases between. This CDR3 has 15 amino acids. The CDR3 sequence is CASSLAGGGSEKLFF. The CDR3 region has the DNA TGCGCCAGCAGCTTGGCCGGGGGTGGTTCTGAAAAACTGTTTTTT.

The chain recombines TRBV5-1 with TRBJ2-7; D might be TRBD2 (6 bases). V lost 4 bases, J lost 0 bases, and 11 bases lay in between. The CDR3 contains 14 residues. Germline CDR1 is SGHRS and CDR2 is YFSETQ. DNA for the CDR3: TGCGCCAGCAGCCGGGACTCCCTCTCCTACGAGCAGTACTTC. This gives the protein CASSRDSLSYEQYF.

The CDR3 is CASSFSSSGNTIYF. CDR3 nucleotide sequence: TGTGCCAGCAGCTTCTCGTCCTCTGGAAACACCATATATTTT. The chain recombines TRBV7-9 with TRBJ1-3; D unclear. The CDR3 runs to 14 residues. CDR1 and CDR2 (germline): SEHNR, FQNEAQ (reference sequence). The germline V and J ends were trimmed by 3 bases and 0 bases, with 6 bases remaining between them.

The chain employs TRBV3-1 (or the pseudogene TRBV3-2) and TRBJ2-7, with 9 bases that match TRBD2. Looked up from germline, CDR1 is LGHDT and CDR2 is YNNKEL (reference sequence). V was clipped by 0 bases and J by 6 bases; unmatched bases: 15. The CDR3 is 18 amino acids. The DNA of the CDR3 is TGTGCCAGCAGCCAAGATCCGAAGGTCCTAGCGGGGTACTCCGAGCAGTACTTC. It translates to CASSQDPKVLAGYSEQYF.

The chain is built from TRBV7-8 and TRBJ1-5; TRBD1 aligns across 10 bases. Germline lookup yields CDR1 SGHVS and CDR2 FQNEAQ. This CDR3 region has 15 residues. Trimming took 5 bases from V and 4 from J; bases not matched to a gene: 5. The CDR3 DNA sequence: TGTGCCAGCAGCCCCGGGACAGGGGAAAATCAGCCCCAGCATTTT. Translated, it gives CASSPGTGENQPQHF.

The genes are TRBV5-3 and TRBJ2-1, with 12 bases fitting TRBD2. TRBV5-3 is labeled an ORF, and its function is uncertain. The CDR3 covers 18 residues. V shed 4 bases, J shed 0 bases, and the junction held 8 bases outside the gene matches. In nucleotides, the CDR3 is TGTGCCAGAAGCCCCACTAGCGGGGGGAGGTCCTCCTACAATGAGCAGTTCTTC. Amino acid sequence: CARSPTSGGRSSYNEQFF.

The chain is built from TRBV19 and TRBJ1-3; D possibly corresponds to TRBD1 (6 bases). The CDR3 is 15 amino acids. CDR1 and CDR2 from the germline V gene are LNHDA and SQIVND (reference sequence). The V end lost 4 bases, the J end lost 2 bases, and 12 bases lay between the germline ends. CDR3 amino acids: CASSNRVGAGNTIYF. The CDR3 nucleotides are TGTGCCAGTAGTAACAGGGTCGGGGCTGGAAACACCATATATTTT.

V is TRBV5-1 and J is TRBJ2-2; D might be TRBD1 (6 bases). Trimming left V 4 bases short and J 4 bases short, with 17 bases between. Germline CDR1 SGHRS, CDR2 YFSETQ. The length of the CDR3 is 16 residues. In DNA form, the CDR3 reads TGCGCCAGCAGCGTAAGACCAGGGGACGGCACCGGGGAGCTGTTTTTT. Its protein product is CASSVRPGDGTGELFF.

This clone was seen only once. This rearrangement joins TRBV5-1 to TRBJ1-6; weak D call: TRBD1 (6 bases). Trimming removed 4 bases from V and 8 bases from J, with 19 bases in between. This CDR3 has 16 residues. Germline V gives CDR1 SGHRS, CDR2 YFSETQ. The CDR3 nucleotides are TGCGCCAGCAGCGCTGGGGTAGGGGGAGAGGATTCACCCCTCCACTTT. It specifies CASSAGVGGEDSPLHF.

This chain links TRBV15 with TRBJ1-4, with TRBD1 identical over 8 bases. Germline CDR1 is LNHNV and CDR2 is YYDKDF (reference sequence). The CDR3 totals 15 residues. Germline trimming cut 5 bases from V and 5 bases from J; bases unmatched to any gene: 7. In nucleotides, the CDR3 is TGTGCCACCAGCGTGCGGACAGGGCGAAATGAAAAACTGTTTTTT. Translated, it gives CATSVRTGRNEKLFF.

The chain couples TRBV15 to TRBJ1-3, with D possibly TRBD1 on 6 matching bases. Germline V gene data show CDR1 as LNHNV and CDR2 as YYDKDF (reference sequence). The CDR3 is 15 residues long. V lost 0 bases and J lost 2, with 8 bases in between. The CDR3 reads CATSRDRGAGNTIYF. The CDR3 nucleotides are TGTGCCACCAGCAGAGACAGGGGTGCTGGAAACACCATATATTTT.

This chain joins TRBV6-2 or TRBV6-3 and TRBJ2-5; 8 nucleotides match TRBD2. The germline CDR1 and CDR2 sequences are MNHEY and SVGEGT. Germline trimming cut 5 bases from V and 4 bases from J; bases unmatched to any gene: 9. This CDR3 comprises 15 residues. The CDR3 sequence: CASSPGLDPRETQYF. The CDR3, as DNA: TGTGCCAGCAGTCCGGGACTAGACCCAAGAGAGACCCAGTACTTC.